Sequencing of this T cell receptor beta chain was carried out in a study of Tregs in tolerant kidney transplant recipients. Looking at the study overall: Related graft donors supplied nonmyeloablative bone marrow transplants, and mixed chimerism was transient.

Unstimulated Tregs (CD4+CD25+CD127-) and CD4+CD25- non-Tregs were sorted from PBMCs. The study, taken as a whole, reports: No direct test of biological reproducibility was done here.

Generated by immunoSEQ multiplex PCR, the TCRdb table keeps only in-frame clones and is missing some. The table shows fewer than 80,000 clones, with nearly 98% occurring only once. A remark on this clone: Its antigen is not known.

There are 15 residues in the CDR3. The junction had 5 bases not matched to a gene; V was cut back by 4 bases and J by 2 bases. The germline V gene encodes CDR1 SGHRS and CDR2 YFSETQ. The source was Tregs from blood, collected before the transplant. The V call is TRBV5-1, the J call TRBJ2-1, with 8 bases aligning to TRBD2. The TCR sequence derives from a human donor who received a combined kidney and bone marrow transplant. The CDR3 sequence: CASSVREGTYNEQFF. CDR3 nucleotides: TGCGCCAGCAGCGTTCGGGAGGGCACCTACAATGAGCAGTTCTTC.